The 12 T cell receptor beta chains below come from one sample, sequenced in a study of T-cell memory formation after mild COVID-19. TCRdb called the 5' RACE reads again in MiXCR, with one record for every CDR3 protein. This table has about 430,000 distinct CDR3 sequences, 18% appearing once. The source material was PBMCs or a T cell subset sorted from them (not recorded which). These receptor sequences come from a man younger than 35 who had mild COVID-19 (a few samples of this study predate the infection). Cell type and time point are not known.

In its sample, this clonotype was seen a few times. The chain couples TRBV4-3 to TRBJ2-7, with no clear D. The V gene lost 4 bases and the J gene lost 8 bases, with 18 bases spanning the gap. This CDR3 has 14 amino acids. Germline assignment: CDR1 LGHNA and CDR2 YSLEER. CDR3 sequence (DNA): TGCGCCAGCAGCCCAAGGGATTTCTACGGGCAGCAGTACTTC. This codes for CASSPRDFYGQQYF.

This clonotype has ten or more counts. The chain's CDR3 is CASSLGVGSTGGQNEQFF. Written as DNA, the CDR3 is TGTGCCAGCAGCTTAGGGGTAGGCAGTACAGGGGGCCAAAATGAGCAGTTCTTC. The chain combines TRBV7-6 with TRBJ2-1, with 9 bases matching TRBD1. The germline CDR1 and CDR2 sequences are SGHVS and FNYEAQ. The ends lost 1 base at V and 7 bases at J; junction bases unmatched: 14. The length of the CDR3 is 18 residues.

This clonotype was seen more than once but under ten times. The chain uses TRBV10-3 and TRBJ1-2, with TRBD1 identical over 10 bases. This CDR3 has 14 amino acids. Germline CDR1 ENHRY, CDR2 SYGVKD. The junction had 8 bases not matched to a gene; V was cut back by 7 bases and J by 6 bases. The chain's CDR3 is CAITSGQGKDGYTF. DNA of the CDR3: TGTGCCATCACCTCGGGACAGGGGAAGGATGGCTACACCTTC.

This clonotype was detected only a few times. This chain links TRBV4-1 with TRBJ2-2; D unclear. Trimming cost V 4 bases and J 0 bases, with 6 bases left between them. There are 14 residues in the CDR3. Looked up from germline, CDR1 is MGHRA and CDR2 is YSYEKL. The CDR3 is CASSRRPNTGELFF. For the CDR3, the DNA is TGCGCCAGCAGCCGCCGACCGAACACCGGGGAGCTGTTTTTT.

Comment on this clonotype: A much larger clone lies one base from this, so it may be a read error. V gene TRBV7-6 combines with J gene TRBJ2-1; perhaps D is TRBD1 or TRBD2 (5 bases each). CDR1 SGHVS and CDR2 FNYEAQ come from the germline V gene. V lost 1 base and J 3 bases, leaving 13 bases between the germline ends. The CDR3 has 16 amino acids. Written as DNA, the CDR3 is TGTGCCAGCAGCTTAGGTAGCTGGGGGATCTACAATGAGCAGTTCTTC. Translated, it gives CASSLGSWGIYNEQFF.

The CDR3: CASSPRLGYQPQHF. DNA for the CDR3: TGTGCCAGCAGTCCGCGTTTAGGTTATCAGCCCCAGCATTTT. The rearrangement joins TRBV3-2 to TRBJ1-5. TRBV3-2 is shown as a pseudogene. The CDR3 contains 14 residues.

The gene calls are TRBV27 and TRBJ2-5; 16 positions match TRBD2. The CDR3 loop spans 18 amino acids. Per the germline V gene, CDR1 is MNHEY and CDR2 is SMNVEV (reference sequence). After removal of 5 bases from V and 2 bases from J, the junction contained 8 bases not matched to a gene. The CDR3 DNA reads TGTGCCAGCAGTCCGGGACTAGCGGGGGGGCTAGGGCAAGAGACCCAGTACTTC. Translated, it gives CASSPGLAGGLGQETQYF.

CDR3 loop: CATSESGGNTEAFF. CDR3 nucleotides: TGTGCCACCAGTGAGTCAGGCGGAAACACTGAAGCTTTCTTT. This chain links TRBV24-1 with TRBJ1-1, with D unclear. CDR1 KGHDR and CDR2 SFDVKD come from the germline V gene. The germline V and J ends were trimmed by 4 bases and 2 bases, with 10 bases remaining between them. The CDR3 has 14 residues.

The CDR3 spells CASSPHRLAGAYNEQFF. DNA for the CDR3: TGTGCCAGCAGCCCCCACCGACTAGCGGGGGCGTACAATGAGCAGTTCTTC. The V and J genes are TRBV11-2 and TRBJ2-1; 12 bases fit TRBD2. Germline CDR1 SGHAT, CDR2 FQNNGV. This CDR3 is 17 amino acids long. The V segment lost 5 bases and the J segment 4 bases; nucleotides outside the gene matches: 9.

This clonotype appeared many times. This chain joins TRBV7-2 and TRBJ1-5; D unclear. In germline, CDR1 is SGHTA, CDR2 FQGNSA. V lost 4 bases and J 2 bases, leaving 9 bases between the germline ends. This CDR3 spans 14 amino acids. The CDR3: CASSSSFRNQPQHF. Written as DNA, the CDR3 is TGTGCCAGCAGCTCATCCTTCCGCAATCAGCCCCAGCATTTT.

There are a few counts of this clonotype. V usage is TRBV20-1 and J usage is TRBJ1-1; D uncertain. V was cut by 6 bases and J by 0 bases, with 11 bases left in between. The CDR3 has 13 residues. Germline CDR1 reads DFQATT; CDR2 reads SNEGSKA (reference sequence). The DNA of the CDR3 is TGCAGTGCACCGACGCATCTGAACACTGAAGCTTTCTTT. It specifies CSAPTHLNTEAFF.

The chain employs TRBV4-3 and TRBJ1-2; D is ambiguous. CDR1 and CDR2 from the germline V gene are LGHNA and YSLEER. This CDR3 has 14 residues. Trimming removed 0 bases from V and 8 bases from J, with 13 bases in between. In nucleotides, the CDR3 is TGCGCCAGCAGCCAAGAGGCCACTATGGGGGGCTACACCTTC. Amino acids: CASSQEATMGGYTF.